These 13 T cell receptor beta chains were sequenced from one sample in a study of cytomegalovirus exposure and HLA in healthy donors. The primer mix had 60 Vbeta and 13 Jbeta primers. Method: immunoSEQ multiplex PCR; TCRdb's copy keeps in-frame clones and lacks some. The profile covers 150,000 to 200,000 clones, with under 85% appearing a single time and around 4.1% taken by the ten largest. The sequencing input was PBMCs. These receptors all stem from a man aged 50 to 59 in good health and CMV-seropositive.

The rearrangement joins TRBV9 to TRBJ2-5, with 7 bases identical to TRBD1. This CDR3 region has 15 residues. V dropped 2 bases and J dropped 4; count of bases not matched to a gene: 8. Germline V lookup: CDR1 SGDLS, CDR2 YYNGEE. The CDR3 loop reads CASSVHTGESETQYF. CDR3 nucleotide sequence: TGTGCCAGCAGCGTTCATACAGGGGAATCAGAGACCCAGTACTTC.

The chain employs TRBV18 and TRBJ2-2; 8 bases align to TRBD2. V dropped 4 bases and J dropped 7; count of bases not matched to a gene: 8. CDR3 length: 15 amino acids. CDR1 KGHSH and CDR2 LQKENI come from the germline V gene. The CDR3 coding sequence is TGTGCCAGCTCACAGGCGGGGGGATCCGTCGGGGAGCTGTTTTTT. It codes for CASSQAGGSVGELFF.

J is TRBJ1-4 and V is TRBV11-2, with 11 bases lining up with TRBD1. V shed 3 bases and J 7 bases; nucleotides not matched to a gene: 4. The length of the CDR3 is 15 residues. Germline V gene sequence: CDR1 SGHAT, CDR2 FQNNGV. The CDR3 region is CASSFGQGAGEKLFF. In DNA form, the CDR3 reads TGTGCCAGCAGCTTCGGACAGGGGGCGGGTGAAAAACTGTTTTTT.

The chain has TRBV4-2 and TRBJ2-7; possible D gene TRBD2, 5 bases. CDR1 and CDR2 from the germline V gene are LGHNA and YNFKEQ. The CDR3 consists of 13 residues. Trimming pared 2 bases from V and 5 bases from J, leaving 10 bases between. In nucleotides, the CDR3 is TGTGCCAGCAGCCAACTCAGCGGCGACGAGCAGTACTTC. Its protein product is CASSQLSGDEQYF.

This chain uses TRBV5-4 with TRBJ1-1, with D perhaps matching TRBD1 (6 bases). V shed 7 bases and J shed 1 base, with 14 bases lying between them. The CDR3 spans 14 residues. Germline V lookup: CDR1 SGHNT, CDR2 YYREEE (reference sequence). In DNA form, the CDR3 reads TGTGCCAGCGGAAGGACAGCCTGGAACACTGAAGCTTTCTTT. The encoded protein is CASGRTAWNTEAFF.

The gene calls are TRBV13 and TRBJ2-1; 7 nucleotides agree with TRBD2. V was pared by 5 bases and J by 0 bases, with 10 bases of the junction left unmatched. Germline lookup yields CDR1 PRHDT and CDR2 FYEKMQ (reference sequence). The CDR3 is made up of 17 amino acids. CDR3 DNA: TGTGCCAGCAGCGTTAGCGGGCTTCATATCTCCTACAATGAGCAGTTCTTC. Protein sequence: CASSVSGLHISYNEQFF.

The J gene is TRBJ1-2, the V gene TRBV6-6; D is perhaps TRBD1 (6 bases). The CDR3 consists of 12 residues. The germline gives CDR1 MNHNY, CDR2 SVGAGI (reference sequence). V gave up 5 bases and J gave up 5 bases, with 9 bases separating them. CDR3 sequence (DNA): TGTGCCAGCAGTACAGGGAATTATGGCTACACCTTC. Translating gives CASSTGNYGYTF.

The CDR3 here is CASSRSGPLAEQYF. The CDR3 coding sequence is TGCGCCAGCTCCCGTAGCGGACCCCTGGCCGAGCAGTACTTC. The V gene is TRBV10-2, the J gene TRBJ2-7, with D perhaps TRBD2 (6 bases). The CDR3 spans 14 residues. In germline, CDR1 is WSHSY, CDR2 SAAADI. V lost 8 bases and J lost 6, with 20 bases in between.

This sequence joins TRBV4-1 and TRBJ2-7; D possibly corresponds to TRBD2 (6 bases). CDR1 and CDR2 from the germline V gene are MGHRA and YSYEKL. This CDR3 is 15 amino acids long. V lost 4 bases to trimming and J lost 2 bases, with 15 bases between them. DNA of the CDR3: TGCGCCAGCAGCCGCGGGGCGGGCGGTACCTACGAGCAGTACTTC. Residues: CASSRGAGGTYEQYF.

J is TRBJ2-5 and V is TRBV6-5; the D gene is possibly TRBD2 (7 bases). CDR3 length: 14 amino acids. Germline CDR1 is MNHEY and CDR2 is SVGAGI. V was cut by 2 bases and J by 4 bases, with 11 bases left in between. CDR3 amino acids: CASSYLGGGETQYF. As DNA, the CDR3 is TGTGCCAGCAGTTACCTAGGGGGGGGAGAGACCCAGTACTTC.

V is TRBV28 and J is TRBJ1-1; D call uncertain. CDR1 is MDHEN, CDR2 SYDVKM, per germline. Trimming shortened V by 6 bases and J by 3 bases, and 11 bases separated the two germline ends. There are 13 residues in the CDR3. The CDR3 bases are TGTGCCAGCAGCAAGGTTGGAGACACTGAAGCTTTCTTT. Translation: CASSKVGDTEAFF. The full variable domain, its missing parts supplied by reference TRBV28 and TRBJ1-1, is DVKVTQSSRYLVKRTGEKVFLECVQDMDHENMFWYRQDPGLGLRLIYFSYDVKMKEKGDIPEGYSVSREKKERFSLILESASTNQTSMYLCASSKVGDTEAFFGQGTRLTVV.

This clone was observed once. Here the CDR3 DNA reads TGTGCCAGCAGTGCCCAGAGGGTGCAGGATTCACCCCTCCACTTT. This translates into CASSAQRVQDSPLHF. The chain has TRBV27 and TRBJ1-6; D not certain. Trimming took 5 bases from V and 8 from J, leaving 16 bases between them. CDR3 length: 15 amino acids. Per germline, CDR1 MNHEY and CDR2 SMNVEV (reference sequence).

V gene TRBV7-9 combines with J gene TRBJ2-7; TRBD1 is a possible D gene (6 bases). The CDR3 runs to 14 residues. Per the germline V gene, CDR1 is SEHNR and CDR2 is FQNEAQ (reference sequence). The V and J ends lost 5 bases and 2 bases respectively, with 13 bases between them. The CDR3, as DNA: TGTGCCAGCAGCCCACAGGGACGGACCTACGAGCAGTACTTC. This sequence encodes CASSPQGRTYEQYF. The full variable domain, with the rest looked up from reference TRBV7-9 and TRBJ2-7, is DTGVSQNPRHKITKRGQNVTFRCDPISEHNRLYWYRQTLGQGPEFLTYFQNEAQLEKSRLLSDRFSAERPKGSFSTLEIQRTEQGDSAMYLCASSPQGRTYEQYFGPGTRLTVT.